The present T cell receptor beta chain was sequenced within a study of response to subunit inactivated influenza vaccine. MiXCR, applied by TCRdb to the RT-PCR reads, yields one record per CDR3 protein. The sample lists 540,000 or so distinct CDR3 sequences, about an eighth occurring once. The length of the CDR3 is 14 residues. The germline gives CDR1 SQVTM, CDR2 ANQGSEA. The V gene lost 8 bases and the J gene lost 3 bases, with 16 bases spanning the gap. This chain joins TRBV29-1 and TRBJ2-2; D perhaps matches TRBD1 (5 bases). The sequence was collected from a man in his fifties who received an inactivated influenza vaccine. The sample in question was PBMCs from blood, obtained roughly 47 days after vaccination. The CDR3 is CSTREMTDTGELFF. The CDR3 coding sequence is TGCAGCACCCGAGAGATGACAGACACCGGGGAGCTGTTTTTT.